This entry describes one T cell receptor beta chain. Its antigen is as yet unknown. This sample was taken from a study of T cell clones after liver transplantation. Looking at the study overall: TCRbeta sequencing after a pre-transplant mixed lymphocyte reaction identified graft-donor-reactive clones, later tracked in post-transplant blood. General study results and limits: Small, mixed patient groups and varying post-transplant times limit these conclusions.

The protocol was immunoSEQ multiplex PCR, while the TCRdb copy is restricted to in-frame clones and leaves out a portion. The data show about 24,000 clones, 55% to 75% seen once. V lost 4 bases, J lost 8 bases, and 16 bases stayed unmatched. Germline lookup yields CDR1 SGHTS and CDR2 YDEGEE. The CDR3 is made up of 18 amino acids. This chain joins TRBV5-8 and TRBJ2-2; 11 positions agree with TRBD2. This TCR came from a human donor who received a liver transplant. Sample: CD4+ T cells from blood, taken before liver transplant. The CDR3 loop is CASSANGLAGGPRGELFF. Written as DNA, the CDR3 is TGTGCCAGCAGCGCAAACGGATTAGCGGGGGGGCCGCGAGGGGAGCTGTTTTTT.